This T cell receptor (beta chain) was found in a study of blood T cell repertoires in COVID-19. Germline CDR1 is LNHDA and CDR2 is SQIVND (reference sequence). Trimming took 3 bases from V and 6 from J, leaving 12 bases between them. CDR3 length: 14 amino acids. This clone was recorded once. Produced via immunoSEQ multiplex PCR; TCRdb's table is partial and in-frame only. The sample holds about half a million clones, more than 85% seen once. Source material: PBMCs or T cells enriched from blood (not recorded which). The receptor was isolated from a woman aged 55-70 years who had recovered from COVID-19. This chain uses TRBV19 with TRBJ1-5; D call uncertain. The CDR3 is CASSIESFGQPQHF. CDR3 nucleotide sequence: TGTGCCAGTAGTATCGAGTCCTTCGGTCAGCCCCAGCATTTT.